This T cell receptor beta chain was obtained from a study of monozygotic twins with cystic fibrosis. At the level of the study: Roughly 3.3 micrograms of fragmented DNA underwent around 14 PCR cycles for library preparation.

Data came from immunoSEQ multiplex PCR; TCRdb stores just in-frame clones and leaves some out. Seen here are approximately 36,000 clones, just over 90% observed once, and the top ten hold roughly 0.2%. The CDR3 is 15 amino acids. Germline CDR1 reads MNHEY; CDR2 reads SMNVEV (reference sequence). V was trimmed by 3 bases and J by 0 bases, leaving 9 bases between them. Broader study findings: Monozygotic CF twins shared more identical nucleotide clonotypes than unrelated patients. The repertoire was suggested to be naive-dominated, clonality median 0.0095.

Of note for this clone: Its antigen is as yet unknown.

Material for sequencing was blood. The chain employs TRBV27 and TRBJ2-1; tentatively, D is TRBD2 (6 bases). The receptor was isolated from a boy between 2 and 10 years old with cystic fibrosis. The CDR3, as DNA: TGTGCCAGCAGTTTCTACGGGAGCTCCTACAATGAGCAGTTCTTC. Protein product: CASSFYGSSYNEQFF.